The 20 T cell receptor beta chains given below trace back to one sample, sequenced in a study of blood T cell repertoires in COVID-19. Produced via immunoSEQ multiplex PCR; TCRdb's table is partial and in-frame only. In the table there are tens of thousands of clones, 60% to 85% of which are singletons. Sequencing was carried out using peripheral blood. Every receptor here comes from a man in his sixties or seventies with acute or convalescent COVID-19.

This chain uses TRBV7-2 with TRBJ2-3; 12 bases line up with TRBD2. V gave up 7 bases and J gave up 3 bases; unmatched junction bases: 2. Looked up from germline, CDR1 is SGHTA and CDR2 is FQGNSA. The CDR3 runs to 14 residues. The CDR3 DNA reads as TGTGCCAGCAAACTAGCGGGGGGTACAGATACGCAGTATTTT. Protein: CASKLAGGTDTQYF.

The J gene is TRBJ1-1, the V gene TRBV29-1, with TRBD1 matching over 8 bases. Germline V CDR1 and CDR2: SQVTM, ANQGSEA. The J segment lost 1 base and the V segment lost 7 bases, leaving 8 bases of the junction unmatched. This CDR3 has 14 residues. The CDR3 protein is CSGLQGARNTEAFF. CDR3 nucleotide sequence: TGCAGCGGATTGCAGGGGGCCCGGAACACTGAAGCTTTCTTT.

This clone was detected only a few times. The chain combines TRBV4-1 with TRBJ1-3, with D tentatively TRBD1 (6 bases). V was shortened by 4 bases and J by 6 bases, with 16 bases between the two germline ends. Germline CDR1 MGHRA, CDR2 YSYEKL. This CDR3 contains 15 residues. The CDR3 nucleotides are TGCGCCAGCAGCCTTCTAGGAGAGGGGGTAAACACCATATATTTT. The encoded protein is CASSLLGEGVNTIYF.

The gene calls are TRBV20-1 and TRBJ2-1; TRBD2 matches at 8 bases. The CDR3 has 14 amino acids. V lost 3 bases and J lost 6; bases outside the gene matches: 7. Per germline, CDR1 DFQATT and CDR2 SNEGSKA (reference sequence). CDR3 in amino acids: CSASGSGAGNEQFF. CDR3 nucleotides: TGCAGTGCTAGTGGTAGCGGGGCCGGCAATGAGCAGTTCTTC.

The chain combines TRBV29-1 with TRBJ2-1, with D uncertain. V gave up 4 bases and J gave up 5 bases, with 6 bases separating them. The CDR3 consists of 11 residues. The germline CDR1 and CDR2 sequences are SQVTM and ANQGSEA. The CDR3 is CSVARDNEQFF. As DNA, the CDR3 is TGCAGCGTTGCACGAGACAATGAGCAGTTCTTC.

This chain links TRBV9 with TRBJ2-1, with 9 bases fitting TRBD1. With 3 bases clipped from V and 2 bases from J, the junction kept 9 bases outside the gene matches. Germline V lookup: CDR1 SGDLS, CDR2 YYNGEE. This CDR3 has 17 residues. The DNA of the CDR3 is TGTGCCAGCAGCGGACCTCCGCGGGACAGGGCCTACAATGAGCAGTTCTTC. This sequence encodes CASSGPPRDRAYNEQFF. Looking up the rest from reference TRBV9 and TRBJ2-1 gives the full variable domain: DSGVTQTPKHLITATGQRVTLRCSPRSGDLSVYWYQQSLDQGLQFLIQYYNGEERAKGNILERFSAQQFPDLHSELNLSSLELGDSALYFCASSGPPRDRAYNEQFFGPGTRLTVL.

V is TRBV5-6 and J is TRBJ2-6; D is possibly TRBD1 (6 bases). The germline CDR1 and CDR2 sequences are SGHDT and YYEEEE. The V end was cut by 6 bases, the J end by 0 bases, with 7 bases between. The CDR3 runs 14 residues. The CDR3 region is CASMDSSGANVLTF. CDR3 DNA: TGTGCCAGCATGGACAGCTCTGGGGCCAACGTCCTGACTTTC.

The chain has TRBV9 and TRBJ1-3; 8 bases align to TRBD1. The CDR3 has 16 residues. Germline-derived CDR1 and CDR2 are SGDLS and YYNGEE. The V segment lost 4 bases and the J segment 4 bases; nucleotides outside the gene matches: 10. The CDR3 DNA is TGTGCCAGCAGCTCCAGACAGGGGATAGGCGGAAACACCATATATTTT. Its translation: CASSSRQGIGGNTIYF.

This sequence joins TRBV27 and TRBJ1-1, with 7 bases matching TRBD1. The CDR3 totals 14 residues. The ends lost 2 bases at V and 4 bases at J; junction bases unmatched: 4. Germline V CDR1 and CDR2: MNHEY, SMNVEV (reference sequence). The CDR3 sequence: CASSLVGGITEAFF. CDR3 bases: TGTGCCAGCAGTTTAGTAGGGGGCATCACTGAAGCTTTCTTT.

The V and J genes are TRBV20-1 and TRBJ1-2; D is unresolved. Between the trimmed V and J ends, which lost 3 bases and 7 bases, there was a span of 3 bases. The CDR3 covers 9 residues. The V gene's germline CDR1 is DFQATT and CDR2 SNEGSKA (reference sequence). The CDR3 DNA sequence: TGCAGTGCTAGGCGTGGCTACACCTTC. Its translation: CSARRGYTF.

The CDR3 spells CASSYRGEYLYEQYV. The CDR3 nucleotides are TGTGCCAGCAGCTATCGCGGGGAGTACCTCTACGAGCAGTACGTC. This chain links TRBV5-8 with TRBJ2-7, with a possible D match to TRBD2 (6 bases). The ends were cut back, 3 bases at V and 3 bases at J, with 16 bases in the middle. The CDR3 spans 15 residues. CDR1 SGHTS and CDR2 YDEGEE come from the germline V gene.

In DNA, the CDR3 is TGTGCCAGCAGCCTCCGGAATGAGCAGTTCTTC. Translation gives CASSLRNEQFF. The rearrangement uses TRBV2 and TRBJ2-1; D gene unclear. Germline CDR1 reads SNHLY; CDR2 reads FYNNEI. CDR3 length: 11 residues. The V and J ends lost 6 bases and 7 bases respectively, with 7 bases between them.

The rearrangement links TRBV18 to TRBJ2-2, with 7 bases lining up with TRBD1. The germline V gene has CDR1 KGHSH and CDR2 LQKENI. The J segment lost 9 bases and the V segment lost 3 bases, leaving 10 bases of the junction unmatched. This CDR3 is built from 15 residues. CDR3 in DNA: TGTGCCAGCTCACCCGACAGGGCCTCCGGGCGGGAGCTGTTTTTT. It encodes CASSPDRASGRELFF.

The chain carries TRBV14 and TRBJ1-3; the match to TRBD1 covers 9 bases. V shed 3 bases, J shed 7 bases, and the junction held 4 bases outside the gene matches. CDR1 and CDR2 (germline): SGHDN, FVKESK. This CDR3 comprises 14 residues. The CDR3 nucleotides are TGTGCCAGCAGCCAGCCAGGGACAGGGAACACCATATATTTT. Its protein product is CASSQPGTGNTIYF.

The chain couples TRBV2 to TRBJ2-2, with D tentatively TRBD1 (5 bases). V was cut by 7 bases and J by 3 bases, with 18 bases left in between. This CDR3 contains 16 residues. Looked up from germline, CDR1 is SNHLY and CDR2 is FYNNEI. The CDR3, as DNA: TGTGCCAGCATCTATCCGCCAGGGCGAGACACCGGGGAGCTGTTTTTT. Encoded protein: CASIYPPGRDTGELFF.

The rearrangement links TRBV5-6 to TRBJ1-1, with 9 positions matching TRBD1. V shed 5 bases and J 3 bases; nucleotides not matched to a gene: 8. CDR3 size: 15 residues. Germline assignment: CDR1 SGHDT and CDR2 YYEEEE. Here the CDR3 DNA reads TGTGCCAGCAGACCTTTCGGGACAGGGTACACTGAAGCTTTCTTT. It codes for CASRPFGTGYTEAFF.

This clone was recorded only once. CDR3 in amino acids: CASSSNTGTSGRTDTQYF. The CDR3 DNA reads as TGTGCCAGCAGCTCCAATACCGGGACTAGCGGACGCACAGATACGCAGTATTTT. The chain links TRBV7-6 to TRBJ2-3, with 11 nucleotides matching TRBD2. J was trimmed by 1 base and V by 4 bases; bases with no gene match: 10. This CDR3 contains 18 residues. Germline lookup yields CDR1 SGHVS and CDR2 FNYEAQ.

The gene calls are TRBV5-6 and TRBJ1-6; possible D gene TRBD1, 6 bases. V lost 6 bases and J lost 4, with 14 bases in between. Germline V gives CDR1 SGHDT, CDR2 YYEEEE. This CDR3 has 15 residues. The CDR3 DNA reads as TGTGCCAGCAACCAAGACAGGCGGTATAATTCACCCCTCCACTTT. It translates to CASNQDRRYNSPLHF.

The chain couples TRBV2 to TRBJ2-1; the match to TRBD2 covers 7 bases. The germline CDR1 and CDR2 sequences are SNHLY and FYNNEI. The V and J ends lost 2 bases and 6 bases, in that order; junction bases with no gene match: 4. The CDR3 covers 14 residues. Here the CDR3 DNA reads TGTGCCAGCAGTGAAATAGTAGCGGGCAATGAGCAGTTCTTC. Protein sequence: CASSEIVAGNEQFF.

The genes are TRBV19 and TRBJ2-1; TRBD2 aligns across 13 bases. CDR1 is LNHDA, CDR2 SQIVND, per germline (reference sequence). After removal of 5 bases from V and 2 bases from J, the junction contained 0 bases not matched to a gene. This CDR3 spans 15 amino acids. CDR3 protein: CASSGTSGTYNEQFF. The CDR3 DNA sequence: TGTGCCAGTAGTGGGACTAGCGGGACCTACAATGAGCAGTTCTTC.